These 17 T cell receptor beta chains were sequenced from one sample in a study of T-cell reconstitution after alpha-beta-depleted transplantation in children. Unique molecular identifiers were built into the TCRbeta library. Using its own MiXCR run on the PCR reads, TCRdb lists one record per CDR3 protein. The sample comprises about 690,000 distinct CDR3 sequences, 16% of which are singletons, and 0.9% to 1.2% rests with the top ten. This material consisted of PBMCs from the stem cell graft donor, taken from the stem cell graft. These receptors were taken from a human donor who donated a stem cell graft to a child with acute myeloid leukemia.

The table lists this clonotype with a few counts. The chain links TRBV12-3 or TRBV12-4 to TRBJ2-5; D remains ambiguous. V was pared by 3 bases and J by 2 bases, with 16 bases between. The CDR3 is 16 amino acids. CDR3 in amino acids: CASSFFRTASQETQYF. The CDR3 DNA follows: TGTGCCAGCAGTTTCTTCAGGACGGCAAGTCAAGAGACCCAGTACTTC.

This clonotype has a count of ten or more. The chain is built from TRBV20-1 and TRBJ2-2; D may correspond to TRBD1 or TRBD2 (5 bases each). The CDR3 covers 14 residues. Germline CDR1 is DFQATT and CDR2 is SNEGSKA (reference sequence). Deletions cut 3 bases from V and 4 bases from J, with 12 bases between. CDR3 bases: TGCAGTGCTAGCCGGGGACCGCGCACCGGGGAGCTGTTTTTT. As protein: CSASRGPRTGELFF.

This clonotype was counted a few times. The V call is TRBV20-1, the J call TRBJ1-5; D possibly corresponds to TRBD1 (5 bases). The germline gives CDR1 DFQATT, CDR2 SNEGSKA (reference sequence). This CDR3 comprises 15 residues. Trimming cost V 6 bases and J 5 bases, with 20 bases left between them. CDR3 residues: CSAKPGGYADQPQHF. The CDR3 DNA follows: TGCAGTGCCAAGCCTGGGGGGTACGCCGATCAGCCCCAGCATTTT.

The chain has TRBV20-1 and TRBJ1-5, with 11 nucleotides matching TRBD1. Germline lookup yields CDR1 DFQATT and CDR2 SNEGSKA (reference sequence). With 0 bases clipped from V and 1 base from J, the junction kept 8 bases outside the gene matches. This CDR3 is built from 18 residues. Written as DNA, the CDR3 is TGCAGTGCTAGAGATTGGACAGGGGGCCGGGCCAGCAATCAGCCCCAGCATTTT. This translates into CSARDWTGGRASNQPQHF.

This clonotype was observed a handful of times. The rearrangement links TRBV29-1 to TRBJ2-1, with a weak D call TRBD1 (7 bases). Germline-derived CDR1 and CDR2 are SQVTM and ANQGSEA. The CDR3 is made up of 14 amino acids. V was clipped by 4 bases and J by 5 bases, with 15 bases between them. The chain's CDR3 is CSVGPRGVDNEQFF. CDR3 nucleotide sequence: TGCAGCGTTGGTCCCAGGGGGGTGGACAATGAGCAGTTCTTC.

The gene calls are TRBV4-1 and TRBJ2-7; D gene ambiguous. CDR3 size: 15 residues. In germline, CDR1 is MGHRA, CDR2 YSYEKL. The V and J ends lost 0 bases and 0 bases respectively, with 9 bases between them. CDR3 in amino acids: CASSQDIRSSYEQYF. The CDR3 bases are TGCGCCAGCAGCCAAGATATAAGGAGCTCCTACGAGCAGTACTTC.

Many counts were recorded for this clonotype. The rearrangement uses TRBV20-1 and TRBJ2-7; no firm D call. CDR3 size: 11 residues. V shed 0 bases and J shed 6 bases, with 6 bases lying between them. Germline V CDR1 and CDR2: DFQATT, SNEGSKA (reference sequence). The CDR3 reads CSAREVGEQYF. For the CDR3, the DNA is TGCAGTGCTAGAGAAGTAGGCGAGCAGTACTTC.

This clonotype was observed a handful of times. The chain couples TRBV7-9 to TRBJ2-7, with D possibly being TRBD2 (5 bases). Trimming pared 6 bases from V and 5 bases from J, leaving 11 bases between. There are 12 residues in the CDR3. The germline V gene encodes CDR1 SEHNR and CDR2 FQNEAQ (reference sequence). The CDR3 nucleotides read TGTGCCAGCAGTCTAGCCTTCGACGAGCAGTACTTC. This sequence encodes CASSLAFDEQYF.

This clonotype turned up a few times. This chain connects TRBV5-1 to TRBJ1-6; no definite D call. CDR1 and CDR2 (germline): SGHRS, YFSETQ. CDR3 length: 17 amino acids. V lost 2 bases and J 3 bases, leaving 15 bases between the germline ends. The CDR3 is CASSFRLSGYYNSPLHF. For the CDR3, the DNA is TGCGCCAGCAGCTTCCGCCTGTCGGGATACTATAATTCACCCCTCCACTTT.

In this sample, this clonotype turned up many times. The chain combines TRBV20-1 with TRBJ1-6; TRBD1 matches 9 bases. The CDR3 loop spans 15 amino acids. Germline lookup yields CDR1 DFQATT and CDR2 SNEGSKA (reference sequence). Unmatched junction bases numbered 4, after V lost 0 bases and J lost 7 bases. The CDR3 region is CSARDLDRGNSPLHF. CDR3 bases: TGCAGTGCTAGAGATCTGGACAGGGGAAATTCACCCCTCCACTTT.

The chain employs TRBV4-1 and TRBJ2-3, with D perhaps TRBD1 or TRBD2 (6 bases each). CDR1 MGHRA and CDR2 YSYEKL come from the germline V gene. V shed 2 bases and J shed 2 bases, with 8 bases lying between them. CDR3 length: 14 residues. The chain's CDR3 is CASSQRGVTDTQYF. In nucleotides, the CDR3 is TGCGCCAGCAGCCAAAGGGGGGTCACAGATACGCAGTATTTT.

The V call is TRBV24-1, the J call TRBJ1-1; maybe TRBD1 (6 bases). Germline values: CDR1 KGHDR, CDR2 SFDVKD. CDR3 length equals 13 residues. V was shortened by 12 bases and J by 0 bases, with 13 bases between the two germline ends. The CDR3 spells CAVQGRLNTEAFF. The CDR3 nucleotides read TGTGCCGTACAGGGTCGGCTGAACACTGAAGCTTTCTTT.

The chain employs TRBV6-2 or TRBV6-3 and TRBJ2-6, with D unclear. The CDR3 has 16 residues. V lost 3 bases, J lost 4 bases, and 13 bases lay in between. Germline V gene data show CDR1 as MNHEY and CDR2 as SVGEGT. Here the CDR3 reads CASSYPALFGANVLTF. As DNA, the CDR3 is TGTGCCAGCAGTTATCCGGCCCTCTTCGGGGCCAACGTCCTGACTTTC.

This clonotype has at least ten counts. The gene calls are TRBV6-5 and TRBJ2-3, with D perhaps matching TRBD1 (5 bases). V shed 6 bases and J shed 1 base, with 17 bases lying between them. CDR3 length: 16 residues. Germline CDR1 MNHEY, CDR2 SVGAGI. The chain's CDR3 is CASRPYGARGTDTQYF. The CDR3 region has the DNA TGTGCCAGCAGGCCTTATGGGGCCCGGGGCACAGATACGCAGTATTTT.

J is TRBJ2-2 and V is TRBV20-1; D is possibly TRBD2 (6 bases). Germline V gene lookup returns CDR1 DFQATT and CDR2 SNEGSKA (reference sequence). The CDR3 loop spans 14 amino acids. The V and J ends lost 6 bases and 0 bases respectively, with 11 bases between them. The CDR3 loop reads CSAPTSPNTGELFF. The DNA for the CDR3 is TGCAGTGCACCCACTAGCCCGAACACCGGGGAGCTGTTTTTT.

There are many counts of this clonotype. The chain joins TRBV29-1 to TRBJ2-7; no definite D call. CDR3 size: 11 residues. The V and J ends lost 7 bases and 1 base respectively, with 8 bases between them. Germline values: CDR1 SQVTM, CDR2 ANQGSEA. The CDR3 bases are TGCAGCGCCCTATTTTCCTACGAGCAGTACTTC. Translation gives CSALFSYEQYF.

Only a few counts were recorded for this clonotype. In DNA, the CDR3 is TGTGCCAGCAGCTTAGGCGACAGGACCAGCAATCAGCCCCAGCATTTT. Protein: CASSLGDRTSNQPQHF. This sequence joins TRBV7-2 and TRBJ1-5; D may be TRBD1 (6 bases). Per the germline V gene, CDR1 is SGHTA and CDR2 is FQGNSA. CDR3 length equals 16 residues. V was trimmed by 1 base and J by 1 base, leaving 11 bases between them.